The 17 T cell receptor beta chains in this list originate from one sample, sequenced in a study of blood T cell repertoires in COVID-19. Measured with immunoSEQ multiplex PCR; TCRdb has only the in-frame clones, and not every one. The data show tens of thousands of clones, roughly 85% seen once. The sample was peripheral blood. These receptors came from a man older than 75 with acute or convalescent COVID-19.

The rearrangement links TRBV7-9 to TRBJ2-2; no clear D gene. Trimming left V 3 bases short and J 0 bases short, with 8 bases between. The CDR3 is 15 amino acids. Germline V lookup: CDR1 SEHNR, CDR2 FQNEAQ (reference sequence). The CDR3 loop is CASSFLGSNTGELFF. DNA of the CDR3: TGTGCCAGCAGCTTCCTAGGATCGAACACCGGGGAGCTGTTTTTT.

The chain uses TRBV11-2 and TRBJ1-2; 11 bases agree with TRBD1. The CDR3 sequence is 14 residues long. V was clipped by 7 bases and J by 2 bases; unmatched bases: 3. CDR1 and CDR2 (germline): SGHAT, FQNNGV. The CDR3: CASNRDRGNYGYTF. CDR3 nucleotides: TGTGCCAGCAATAGGGACAGGGGGAACTATGGCTACACCTTC. Full variable domain (outside the CDR3, taken from reference TRBV11-2 and TRBJ1-2): EAGVAQSPRYKIIEKRQSVAFWCNPISGHATLYWYQQILGQGPKLLIQFQNNGVVDDSQLPKDRFSAERLKGVDSTLKIQPAKLEDSAVYLCASNRDRGNYGYTFGSGTRLTVV.

This chain connects TRBV6-6 to TRBJ2-7; TRBD2 agrees at 11 bases. J gave up 2 bases and V 6 bases, and 6 bases lay outside the gene matches. The CDR3 spans 15 residues. Germline-derived CDR1 and CDR2 are MNHNY and SVGAGI (reference sequence). CDR3 DNA: TGTGCCAGCAGGGTAGCGGGGGGGCCCACCTACGAGCAGTACTTC. Its protein product is CASRVAGGPTYEQYF.

The chain is built from TRBV3-1 (or the pseudogene TRBV3-2) and TRBJ1-2; a possible D gene is TRBD1 (5 bases). V dropped 0 bases and J dropped 7 bases, with 15 bases sitting between them. Germline V gene lookup returns CDR1 LGHDT and CDR2 YNNKEL (reference sequence). The CDR3 has 15 residues. The CDR3 protein is CASSQEGSGITGYTF. CDR3 bases: TGTGCCAGCAGCCAAGAGGGATCAGGGATAACTGGCTACACCTTC.

The chain is built from TRBV4-1 and TRBJ1-4, with TRBD1 matching over 7 bases. Unmatched junction bases numbered 12, after V lost 1 base and J lost 7 bases. Germline lookup yields CDR1 MGHRA and CDR2 YSYEKL. The CDR3 length is 17 residues. The DNA for the CDR3 is TGCGCCAGCAGCCAAGTAAGGGACAGCAAGGGCGGTGAAAAACTGTTTTTT. Translated, it gives CASSQVRDSKGGEKLFF.

The chain employs TRBV6-5 and TRBJ2-2; 8 positions agree with TRBD1. Germline CDR1 and CDR2: MNHEY and SVGAGI. This CDR3 has 14 amino acids. Trimming took 6 bases from V and 7 from J; bases not matched to a gene: 7. CDR3 in amino acids: CASRARGRGGELFF. The CDR3 region has the DNA TGTGCCAGCAGGGCCAGGGGGCGCGGCGGGGAGCTGTTTTTT.

This clone was recorded once. This CDR3 reads CASSLELRNTEAFF. CDR3 coding DNA: TGTGCCAGCAGCTTAGAGCTGAGGAACACTGAAGCTTTCTTT. This chain uses TRBV7-8 with TRBJ1-1, with unresolved D. Germline V lookup: CDR1 SGHVS, CDR2 FQNEAQ. The CDR3 totals 14 residues. The ends were cut back, 1 base at V and 1 base at J, with 7 bases in the middle.

The chain joins TRBV18 to TRBJ2-7; a weak D match, TRBD1 (5 bases). With 3 bases removed from V and 2 bases from J, the gap between germline ends came to 17 bases. The CDR3 has 16 residues. Germline V gene data show CDR1 as KGHSH and CDR2 as LQKENI. The DNA for the CDR3 is TGTGCCAGCTCACCGTATGCTTCAGGGCGCACCTACGAGCAGTACTTC. This encodes CASSPYASGRTYEQYF.

This chain joins TRBV4-3 and TRBJ2-1; 14 bases map to TRBD2. V shed 2 bases, J shed 0 bases, and the junction held 6 bases outside the gene matches. This CDR3 spans 19 amino acids. CDR1 is LGHNA, CDR2 YSLEER, per germline. CDR3 amino acids: CASSQRRLAGGPSYNEQFF. DNA of the CDR3: TGCGCCAGCAGCCAAAGGAGACTAGCGGGAGGGCCCTCCTACAATGAGCAGTTCTTC.

This chain connects TRBV2 to TRBJ1-1; 8 bases match TRBD1. This CDR3 is 17 amino acids long. The junction had 10 bases not matched to a gene; V was cut back by 3 bases and J by 1 base. CDR1 SNHLY and CDR2 FYNNEI come from the germline V gene. The CDR3 coding sequence is TGTGCCAGCAGTGACCGACAGGGGAAGGGCGGGAACACTGAAGCTTTCTTT. Encoded protein: CASSDRQGKGGNTEAFF.

The gene calls are TRBV18 and TRBJ2-5, with D unclear. Trimming took off 2 bases at V and 5 bases at J, with 12 bases between the two ends. The CDR3 covers 14 residues. Germline V gives CDR1 KGHSH, CDR2 LQKENI. The CDR3 region has the DNA TGTGCCAGCTCACCAAGTTACGTCGAGGAGACCCAGTACTTC. Its protein is CASSPSYVEETQYF.

The V call is TRBV10-3, the J call TRBJ1-1; D unresolved. Germline V gene sequence: CDR1 ENHRY, CDR2 SYGVKD. The V and J ends lost 10 bases and 0 bases respectively, with 9 bases between them. This CDR3 is built from 12 residues. The CDR3 sequence is CATGSLNTEAFF. In nucleotides, the CDR3 is TGTGCCACCGGTAGTTTGAACACTGAAGCTTTCTTT.

This clone was detected once. The rearrangement joins TRBV29-1 to TRBJ2-3; the match to TRBD1 covers 7 bases. The CDR3 is 14 amino acids. CDR1 and CDR2 from the germline V gene are SQVTM and ANQGSEA. Losses at the gene ends were 6 bases for V and 5 bases for J; bases not matched to a gene: 11. The CDR3 DNA reads as TGCAGCGTGAGCCGACAGGGCCGAGTAGATACGCAGTATTTT. The encoded protein is CSVSRQGRVDTQYF.

V usage is TRBV12-5 and J usage is TRBJ2-3; 9 nucleotides align to TRBD1. The ends lost 3 bases at V and 2 bases at J; junction bases unmatched: 12. Germline V lookup: CDR1 LGHNT, CDR2 FRNRAP. This CDR3 spans 18 amino acids. The CDR3 is CASGLNPHTGGPTDTQYF. DNA for the CDR3: TGTGCTAGTGGTTTAAACCCACATACAGGGGGCCCCACAGATACGCAGTATTTT.

This chain connects TRBV19 to TRBJ2-1; tentatively, D is TRBD1 (5 bases). CDR3 length: 12 residues. The V end lost 4 bases, the J end lost 5 bases, and 6 bases lay between the germline ends. Germline V gene data show CDR1 as LNHDA and CDR2 as SQIVND (reference sequence). CDR3 loop: CASSTRDNEQFF. The CDR3 nucleotides read TGTGCCAGTAGTACCAGGGACAATGAGCAGTTCTTC.

The rearrangement links TRBV28 to TRBJ2-1; tentative D call: TRBD1 (5 bases). CDR3 length equals 13 residues. Germline V lookup: CDR1 MDHEN, CDR2 SYDVKM. Between the trimmed V and J ends, which lost 3 bases and 5 bases, there was a span of 8 bases. DNA of the CDR3: TGTGCCAGCAGTTTCGACAGCAACAATGAGCAGTTCTTC. This translates into CASSFDSNNEQFF. The entire variable domain, with the rest obtained from reference TRBV28 and TRBJ2-1, is as follows: DVKVTQSSRYLVKRTGEKVFLECVQDMDHENMFWYRQDPGLGLRLIYFSYDVKMKEKGDIPEGYSVSREKKERFSLILESASTNQTSMYLCASSFDSNNEQFFGPGTRLTVL.

J is TRBJ2-7 and V is TRBV6-5; possible D gene TRBD1, 6 bases. Trimming pared 6 bases from V and 2 bases from J, leaving 14 bases between. Germline values: CDR1 MNHEY, CDR2 SVGAGI. This CDR3 has 14 residues. Written as DNA, the CDR3 is TGTGCCAGCAGAACACCGGGACACACCTACGAGCAGTACTTC. Translating it yields CASRTPGHTYEQYF.